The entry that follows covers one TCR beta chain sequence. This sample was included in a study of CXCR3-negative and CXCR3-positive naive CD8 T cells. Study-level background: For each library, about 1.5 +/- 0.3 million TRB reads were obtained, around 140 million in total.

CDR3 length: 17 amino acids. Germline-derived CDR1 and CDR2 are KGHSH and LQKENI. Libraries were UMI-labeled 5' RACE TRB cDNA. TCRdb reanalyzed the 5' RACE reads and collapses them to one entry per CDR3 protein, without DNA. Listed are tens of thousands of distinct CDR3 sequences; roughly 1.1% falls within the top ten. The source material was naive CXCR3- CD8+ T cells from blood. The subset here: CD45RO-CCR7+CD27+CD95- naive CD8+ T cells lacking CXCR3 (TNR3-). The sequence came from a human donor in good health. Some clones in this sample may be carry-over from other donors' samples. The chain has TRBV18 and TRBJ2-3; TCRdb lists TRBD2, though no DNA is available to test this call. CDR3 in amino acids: CASSPPERGISTDTQYF.